The entry below gives a single T cell receptor beta chain sequence along with its context. This entry comes from a study of control samples from healthy donors and cancer patients. Profiling relied on immunoSEQ multiplex PCR, and the TCRdb table lists in-frame clones only, not all of them. The table has around 52,000 clones, around 93% seen once; the top ten hold approximately 0.95%. The sample comprised PBMCs. This sequence originates from a man aged 25-40 years with colorectal cancer.

The chain's CDR3 is CASSQDRLGGGGGHRADTQYF. CDR3 DNA: TGTGCCAGCAGCCAAGATCGGTTAGGGGGCGGGGGGGGTCATCGGGCAGATACGCAGTATTTT. The V call is TRBV3-1 (or the pseudogene TRBV3-2), the J call TRBJ2-3; 9 bases map to TRBD2. V gave up 0 bases and J gave up 4 bases; unmatched junction bases: 20. CDR1 is LGHDT and CDR2 is YNNKEL in the germline V gene (reference sequence). The CDR3 runs 21 residues.